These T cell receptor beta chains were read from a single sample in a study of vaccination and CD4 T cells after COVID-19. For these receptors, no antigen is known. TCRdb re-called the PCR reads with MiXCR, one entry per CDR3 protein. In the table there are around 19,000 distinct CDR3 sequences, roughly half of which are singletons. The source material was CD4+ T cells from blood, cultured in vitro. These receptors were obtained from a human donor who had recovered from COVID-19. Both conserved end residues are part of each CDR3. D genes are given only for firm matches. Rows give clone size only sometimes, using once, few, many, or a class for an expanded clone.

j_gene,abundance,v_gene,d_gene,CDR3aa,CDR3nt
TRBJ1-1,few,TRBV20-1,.,CSARRGGTEAFF,TGCAGTGCGCGACGGGGTGGGACTGAAGCTTTCTTT
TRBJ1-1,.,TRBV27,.,CASSTNRETEAFF,TGTGCCAGCAGTACTAACAGGGAAACTGAAGCTTTCTTT
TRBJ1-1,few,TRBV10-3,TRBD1,CAIRPTGATTEAFF,TGTGCCATCAGACCGACAGGGGCAACTACTGAAGCTTTCTTT
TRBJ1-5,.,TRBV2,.,CATLAGYNQPQHF,TGTGCCACCTTGGCAGGGTACAATCAGCCCCAGCATTTT
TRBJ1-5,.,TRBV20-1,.,CSARGLRALGGNQPQHF,TGCAGTGCTAGAGGTCTACGCGCCCTTGGGGGCAATCAGCCCCAGCATTTT
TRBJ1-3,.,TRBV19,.,CASSIQSSGNTIYF,TGTGCCAGTAGTATCCAAAGCTCTGGAAACACCATATATTTT
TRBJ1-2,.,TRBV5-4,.,CASSGGGSNGYTF,TGTGCCAGCAGTGGGGGGGGTAGTAACGGCTACACCTTC
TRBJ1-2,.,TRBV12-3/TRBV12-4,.,CASSLREGYTF,TGTGCCAGCAGTCTAAGAGAGGGCTACACCTTC
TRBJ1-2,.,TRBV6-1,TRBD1,CASSEAQGAAGYGYTF,TGTGCCAGCAGTGAAGCCCAGGGGGCGGCTGGGTATGGCTACACCTTC
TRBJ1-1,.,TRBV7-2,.,CASSSTGHTEAFF,TGTGCCAGCAGCTCCACAGGCCACACTGAAGCTTTCTTT
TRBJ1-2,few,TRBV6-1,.,CASSPGPLGYTF,TGTGCCAGCAGCCCCGGGCCCCTAGGCTACACCTTC
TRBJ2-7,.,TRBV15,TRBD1,CATSGQQGNEQYF,TGTGCCACCAGCGGACAACAGGGGAACGAGCAGTACTTC
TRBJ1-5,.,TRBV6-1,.,CASRIDKLDQPQHF,TGTGCCAGCAGGATTGACAAACTGGATCAGCCCCAGCATTTT
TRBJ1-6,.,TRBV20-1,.,CSARGGRGAYSPLHF,TGCAGTGCTAGAGGGGGTCGGGGGGCGTATTCACCCCTCCACTTT
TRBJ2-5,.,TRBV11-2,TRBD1,CASSSVQGTRRETQYF,TGTGCCAGCAGCTCCGTACAGGGGACCCGCCGAGAGACCCAGTACTTC
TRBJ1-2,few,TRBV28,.,CASSMQGMSYGYTF,TGTGCCAGCAGTATGCAAGGGATGAGCTATGGCTACACCTTC
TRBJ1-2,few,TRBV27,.,CASRDPRHYGYTF,TGTGCCAGCAGGGACCCCCGGCACTATGGCTACACCTTC
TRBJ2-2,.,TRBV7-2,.,CASSLGGTSGELFF,TGTGCCAGCAGCCTAGGGGGGACAAGCGGGGAGCTGTTTTTT
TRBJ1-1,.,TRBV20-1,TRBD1,CSARDPRQGKRRNTEAFF,TGCAGTGCTAGAGATCCGAGACAGGGGAAACGGAGGAACACTGAAGCTTTCTTT
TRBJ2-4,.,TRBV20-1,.,CSARSLRGKNIQYF,TGCAGTGCTAGATCCCTCCGGGGCAAAAACATTCAGTACTTC
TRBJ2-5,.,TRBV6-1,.,CASSPTLADQETQYF,TGTGCCAGCAGTCCGACGTTAGCGGACCAAGAGACCCAGTACTTC
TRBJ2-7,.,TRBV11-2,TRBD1,CACRYVGQSSYEQYF,TGTGCTTGCAGGTATGTGGGACAGTCCTCCTACGAGCAGTACTTC
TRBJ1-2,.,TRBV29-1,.,CSVEGGYGYTF,TGCAGCGTTGAAGGTGGATATGGCTACACCTTC
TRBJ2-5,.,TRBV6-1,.,CASSRAGGQETQYF,TGTGCCAGCAGCCGCGCCGGGGGACAAGAGACCCAGTACTTC
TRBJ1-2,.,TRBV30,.,CAWRAIEGNNYGYTF,TGTGCCTGGAGGGCAATCGAGGGGAATAACTATGGCTACACCTTC
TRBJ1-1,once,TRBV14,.,CASSQVWGTEAFF,TGTGCCAGCAGCCAAGTCTGGGGGACTGAAGCTTTCTTT
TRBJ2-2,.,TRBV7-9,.,CASSSSGTSNTGELFF,TGTGCCAGCAGCTCCTCCGGGACTTCGAACACCGGGGAGCTGTTTTTT
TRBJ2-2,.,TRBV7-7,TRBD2,CASSPRGGIGTGELFF,TGTGCTAGCAGCCCTCGGGGGGGAATTGGCACCGGGGAGCTGTTTTTT
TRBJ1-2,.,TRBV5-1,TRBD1,CASSLEGQGVDGYTF,TGCGCCAGCAGCTTGGAGGGACAGGGGGTCGATGGCTACACCTTC
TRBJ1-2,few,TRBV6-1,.,CASSEARFRVDGYTF,TGTGCCAGCAGTGAAGCTAGGTTCAGGGTCGATGGCTACACCTTC
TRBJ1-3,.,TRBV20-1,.,CSASGPETGNTIYF,TGCAGTGCTTCGGGACCCGAAACTGGAAACACCATATATTTT
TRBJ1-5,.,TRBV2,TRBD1,CASRDREYNQPQHF,TGTGCCAGCAGGGACAGGGAGTACAATCAGCCCCAGCATTTT
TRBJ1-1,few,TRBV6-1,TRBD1,CASSVQGARNTEAFF,TGTGCCAGCAGTGTACAGGGGGCACGGAACACTGAAGCTTTCTTT
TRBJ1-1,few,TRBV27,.,CASSWTENTEAFF,TGTGCCAGCAGTTGGACGGAGAACACTGAAGCTTTCTTT
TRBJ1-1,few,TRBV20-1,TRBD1,CSARDYGPQGVNTEAFF,TGCAGTGCTAGAGATTATGGCCCACAGGGGGTGAACACTGAAGCTTTCTTT
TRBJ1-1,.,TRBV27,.,CASSPILVRARNTEAFF,TGTGCCAGCAGTCCCATTCTTGTCAGGGCCCGGAACACTGAAGCTTTCTTT
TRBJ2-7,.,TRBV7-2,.,CASSSDPSYEQYF,TGTGCCAGCAGCTCCGACCCCTCCTACGAGCAGTACTTC
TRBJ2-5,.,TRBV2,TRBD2,CASLGGTTQYF,TGTGCCAGCCTCGGGGGGACGACCCAGTACTTC
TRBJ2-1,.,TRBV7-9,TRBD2,CASSLATAGGPYNEQFF,TGTGCCAGCAGCTTAGCGACAGCGGGAGGGCCCTACAATGAGCAGTTCTTC
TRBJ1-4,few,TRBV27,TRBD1,CASSSTGTNEKLFF,TGTGCCAGCAGTTCGACAGGGACTAATGAAAAACTGTTTTTT
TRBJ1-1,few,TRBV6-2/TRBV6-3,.,CASSYRDEAFF,TGTGCCAGCAGTTACAGGGATGAAGCTTTCTTT
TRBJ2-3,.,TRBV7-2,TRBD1,CASSFGTGRSDTQYF,TGTGCCAGCAGCTTCGGGACAGGGCGGTCAGATACGCAGTATTTT
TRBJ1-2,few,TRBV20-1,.,CSARDQNAINYGYTF,TGCAGTGCTAGAGATCAAAACGCGATAAACTATGGCTACACCTTC
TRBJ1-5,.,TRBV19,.,CASSQRPDSNQPQHF,TGTGCCAGTAGTCAACGACCGGATAGCAATCAGCCCCAGCATTTT
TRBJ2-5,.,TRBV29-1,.,CSVETRALLGETQYF,TGCAGCGTTGAAACCCGGGCCTTATTGGGAGAGACCCAGTACTTC
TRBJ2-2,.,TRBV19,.,CASSIRDPGELFF,TGTGCCAGTAGTATAAGGGATCCCGGGGAGCTGTTTTTT
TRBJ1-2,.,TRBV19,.,CASSIDLNGGYTF,TGTGCCAGTAGTATAGATCTAAACGGGGGCTACACCTTC
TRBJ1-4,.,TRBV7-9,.,CASSNRGVQGLNEKLFF,TGTGCCAGCAGCAACCGGGGGGTACAGGGTCTTAATGAAAAACTGTTTTTT
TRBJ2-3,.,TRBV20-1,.,CSARSVAATDTQYF,TGCAGTGCTAGATCGGTGGCAGCCACAGATACGCAGTATTTT
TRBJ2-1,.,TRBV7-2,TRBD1,CASRGQPSYNEQFF,TGTGCCAGCAGGGGACAGCCTTCCTACAATGAGCAGTTCTTC
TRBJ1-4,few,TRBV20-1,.,CSAWTPREKLFF,TGCAGTGCCTGGACACCCAGGGAAAAACTGTTTTTT